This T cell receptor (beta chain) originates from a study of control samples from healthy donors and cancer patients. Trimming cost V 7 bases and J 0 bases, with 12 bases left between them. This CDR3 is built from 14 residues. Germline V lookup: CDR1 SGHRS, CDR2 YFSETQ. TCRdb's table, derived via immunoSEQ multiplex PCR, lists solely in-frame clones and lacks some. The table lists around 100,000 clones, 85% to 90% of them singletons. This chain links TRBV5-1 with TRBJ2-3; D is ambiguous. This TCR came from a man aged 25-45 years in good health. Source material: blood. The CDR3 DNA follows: TGCGCCAGCCACGCGGATGGGAGCACAGATACGCAGTATTTT. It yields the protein CASHADGSTDTQYF.